A selection of T cell receptor beta chains follows, all from one sample in a study of response to subunit inactivated influenza vaccine. TCRdb passed the RT-PCR reads through MiXCR, listing each CDR3 protein once. This sample has approximately 480,000 distinct CDR3 sequences; approximately 10% occur once, and the top ten carry about 12%. This material consisted of PBMCs from blood, taken 45 days after vaccination. These receptors were obtained from a man aged 50-59 years who received an inactivated influenza vaccine. CDR3s include the opening cysteine and the closing phenylalanine or tryptophan. Each record gives: CDR3 protein, CDR3 DNA, V gene, J gene, clone size, D gene. A D gene is named only where the DNA matches it firmly. Clone sizes are given selectively: once, few, many, or a class where the clone is expanded.

CDR3 protein: CASGGQETQYF
CDR3 DNA: TGCGCCAGCGGGGGTCAAGAGACCCAGTACTTC
V gene: TRBV5-1
J gene: TRBJ2-5
clone size: NA
D gene: NA

CDR3 protein: CAISESLTVKETQYF
CDR3 DNA: TGTGCCATCAGTGAGTCGCTGACGGTCAAAGAGACCCAGTACTTC
V gene: TRBV10-3
J gene: TRBJ2-5
clone size: few
D gene: NA

CDR3 protein: CASSTDAYEQYF
CDR3 DNA: TGTGCCAGCAGTACCGACGCCTACGAGCAGTACTTC
V gene: TRBV12-3/TRBV12-4
J gene: TRBJ2-7
clone size: few
D gene: NA

CDR3 protein: CAWSVGLKYQETQYF
CDR3 DNA: TGTGCCTGGAGTGTTGGTTTAAAGTACCAAGAGACCCAGTACTTC
V gene: TRBV30
J gene: TRBJ2-5
clone size: few
D gene: NA

CDR3 protein: CASSPDGQGAYEQYF
CDR3 DNA: TGCGCCAGCAGCCCAGACGGACAGGGCGCCTACGAGCAGTACTTC
V gene: TRBV4-3
J gene: TRBJ2-7
clone size: NA
D gene: TRBD1

CDR3 protein: CSAIDAGDGYTF
CDR3 DNA: TGCAGTGCTATTGACGCAGGGGATGGCTACACCTTC
V gene: TRBV20-1
J gene: TRBJ1-2
clone size: NA
D gene: NA

CDR3 protein: CASSEGLDTQYF
CDR3 DNA: TGTGCCAGCAGCGAGGGGTTAGATACGCAGTATTTT
V gene: TRBV9
J gene: TRBJ2-3
clone size: NA
D gene: NA

CDR3 protein: CASSQERNTEAFF
CDR3 DNA: TGCGCCAGCAGCCAAGAGAGGAACACTGAAGCTTTCTTT
V gene: TRBV4-3
J gene: TRBJ1-1
clone size: many
D gene: NA

CDR3 protein: CASSLPPWTSGIREQFF
CDR3 DNA: TGTGCCAGCAGCTTACCGCCCTGGACTAGCGGGATTAGGGAGCAGTTCTTC
V gene: TRBV7-8
J gene: TRBJ2-1
clone size: NA
D gene: TRBD2

CDR3 protein: CASSQEKGRRTDTQYF
CDR3 DNA: TGCGCCAGCAGCCAAGAAAAAGGCAGGCGCACAGATACGCAGTATTTT
V gene: TRBV4-3
J gene: TRBJ2-3
clone size: NA
D gene: NA

CDR3 protein: CASSHYWAGDNSPLHF
CDR3 DNA: TGTGCCAGCAGCCATTATTGGGCAGGGGACAATTCACCCCTCCACTTT
V gene: TRBV3-1
J gene: TRBJ1-6
clone size: NA
D gene: NA

CDR3 protein: CASSLALAGADEQFF
CDR3 DNA: TGTGCCAGCAGCTTAGCACTAGCGGGAGCCGATGAGCAGTTCTTC
V gene: TRBV7-9
J gene: TRBJ2-1
clone size: few
D gene: TRBD2

CDR3 protein: CASSRNTYEQYF
CDR3 DNA: TGTGCCAGCAGTCGAAACACCTACGAGCAGTACTTC
V gene: TRBV6-2/TRBV6-3
J gene: TRBJ2-7
clone size: few
D gene: NA

CDR3 protein: CASSLLLAENTDTQYF
CDR3 DNA: TGTGCCAGCAGCTTACTGCTGGCAGAGAACACAGATACGCAGTATTTT
V gene: TRBV7-8
J gene: TRBJ2-3
clone size: NA
D gene: NA

CDR3 protein: CSARGTSHNEQFF
CDR3 DNA: TGCAGTGCTAGAGGGACTTCTCACAATGAGCAGTTCTTC
V gene: TRBV20-1
J gene: TRBJ2-1
clone size: many
D gene: NA

CDR3 protein: CASSHEGHSPLHF
CDR3 DNA: TGTGCCAGCAGCCACGAAGGGCATTCACCCCTCCACTTT
V gene: TRBV3-1
J gene: TRBJ1-6
clone size: few
D gene: NA

CDR3 protein: CAIRRTSGAISYEQYF
CDR3 DNA: TGTGCCATCAGGAGGACTAGCGGGGCCATCTCCTACGAGCAGTACTTC
V gene: TRBV10-3
J gene: TRBJ2-7
clone size: few
D gene: TRBD2

CDR3 protein: CASSQSTGTGEYLVYEQYF
CDR3 DNA: TGTGCCAGCAGTCAAAGCACCGGGACAGGGGAATACTTAGTCTACGAGCAGTACTTC
V gene: TRBV28
J gene: TRBJ2-7
clone size: few
D gene: TRBD1

CDR3 protein: CSARSVTSGNNEQFF
CDR3 DNA: TGCAGTGCGCGTTCTGTCACTAGCGGGAACAATGAGCAGTTCTTC
V gene: TRBV20-1
J gene: TRBJ2-1
clone size: many
D gene: TRBD2

CDR3 protein: CASSQEVRSVPYEQYF
CDR3 DNA: TGTGCCAGCAGCCAAGAGGTCCGGAGTGTTCCATACGAGCAGTACTTC
V gene: TRBV4-2
J gene: TRBJ2-7
clone size: few
D gene: NA

CDR3 protein: CASGEGGGYGYTF
CDR3 DNA: TGTGCCAGCGGGGAGGGGGGCGGCTATGGCTACACCTTC
V gene: TRBV27
J gene: TRBJ1-2
clone size: NA
D gene: NA

CDR3 protein: CSAPSGGAGTDTQYF
CDR3 DNA: TGCAGTGCTCCTAGCGGGGGGGCCGGCACAGATACGCAGTATTTT
V gene: TRBV20-1
J gene: TRBJ2-3
clone size: NA
D gene: TRBD2

CDR3 protein: CASSLWDGTYNEQFF
CDR3 DNA: TGTGCCAGCAGTTTGTGGGACGGGACCTACAATGAGCAGTTCTTC
V gene: TRBV12-3/TRBV12-4
J gene: TRBJ2-1
clone size: many
D gene: NA

CDR3 protein: CASSLGAEFYGYTF
CDR3 DNA: TGCGCCAGCAGCTTGGGGGCAGAATTCTATGGCTACACCTTC
V gene: TRBV5-1
J gene: TRBJ1-2
clone size: NA
D gene: NA

CDR3 protein: CASSLSGGTFSGELFF
CDR3 DNA: TGTGCCAGCAGCTTGTCAGGGGGGACGTTTTCCGGGGAGCTGTTTTTT
V gene: TRBV5-6
J gene: TRBJ2-2
clone size: NA
D gene: NA

CDR3 protein: CSAIVGSGLPETQYF
CDR3 DNA: TGCAGTGCCATAGTCGGTTCCGGACTCCCGGAGACCCAGTACTTC
V gene: TRBV20-1
J gene: TRBJ2-5
clone size: few
D gene: NA

CDR3 protein: CASSVSPFPSNNEQFF
CDR3 DNA: TGTGCCAGCAGCGTATCCCCTTTTCCTAGCAACAATGAGCAGTTCTTC
V gene: TRBV9
J gene: TRBJ2-1
clone size: NA
D gene: NA

CDR3 protein: CASSLVGTDNEQFF
CDR3 DNA: TGCGCCAGCAGCTTGGTAGGGACGGACAATGAGCAGTTCTTC
V gene: TRBV5-1
J gene: TRBJ2-1
clone size: NA
D gene: NA

CDR3 protein: CASSRAASYNEQFF
CDR3 DNA: TGTGCCAGCTCACGAGCGGCCTCCTACAATGAGCAGTTCTTC
V gene: TRBV18
J gene: TRBJ2-1
clone size: few
D gene: NA

CDR3 protein: CAISDEGGNSPLHF
CDR3 DNA: TGTGCCATCAGTGACGAGGGAGGTAATTCACCCCTCCACTTT
V gene: TRBV10-3
J gene: TRBJ1-6
clone size: few
D gene: NA

CDR3 protein: CASSIQGASYNEQFF
CDR3 DNA: TGTGCCAGCAGCATACAGGGGGCATCCTACAATGAGCAGTTCTTC
V gene: TRBV3-1
J gene: TRBJ2-1
clone size: NA
D gene: TRBD1

CDR3 protein: CASSPQRGEQFF
CDR3 DNA: TGTGCCAGCAGCCCCCAGCGGGGTGAGCAGTTCTTC
V gene: TRBV7-2
J gene: TRBJ2-1
clone size: few
D gene: TRBD2

CDR3 protein: CASSLASTVRRQGTADTQYF
CDR3 DNA: TGTGCCAGCAGCTTGGCCAGTACCGTGAGGCGGCAGGGGACGGCAGATACGCAGTATTTT
V gene: TRBV5-6
J gene: TRBJ2-3
clone size: many
D gene: NA

CDR3 protein: CATRLYSGNQETQYF
CDR3 DNA: TGTGCCACCAGGCTTTATAGCGGTAACCAAGAGACCCAGTACTTC
V gene: TRBV27
J gene: TRBJ2-5
clone size: few
D gene: NA

CDR3 protein: CASSRSGGTEAFF
CDR3 DNA: TGTGCCAGCAGCCGATCCGGGGGGACTGAAGCTTTCTTT
V gene: TRBV7-9
J gene: TRBJ1-1
clone size: few
D gene: NA

CDR3 protein: CASSLNGANVLTF
CDR3 DNA: TGTGCCAGCAGCTTAAATGGGGCCAACGTCCTGACTTTC
V gene: TRBV7-2
J gene: TRBJ2-6
clone size: many
D gene: NA

CDR3 protein: CASSPRSVLTGYLFF
CDR3 DNA: TGTGCCAGCAGCCCACGATCCGTCTTGACTGGGTATCTGTTCTTC
V gene: TRBV5-6
J gene: TRBJ2-1
clone size: many
D gene: NA

CDR3 protein: CASSQSPGQGSYNEQFF
CDR3 DNA: TGCGCCAGCAGCCAATCACCGGGACAGGGGTCCTACAATGAGCAGTTCTTC
V gene: TRBV4-3
J gene: TRBJ2-1
clone size: few
D gene: TRBD1

CDR3 protein: CASSPGTDFQETQYF
CDR3 DNA: TGCGCCAGCAGCCCCGGGACAGACTTCCAAGAGACCCAGTACTTC
V gene: TRBV5-1
J gene: TRBJ2-5
clone size: few
D gene: TRBD1

CDR3 protein: CASSRGRAGLSKGLPYEQYF
CDR3 DNA: TGTGCCAGCAGTCGAGGTCGAGCGGGACTATCGAAAGGACTGCCCTACGAGCAGTACTTC
V gene: TRBV12-3/TRBV12-4
J gene: TRBJ2-7
clone size: few
D gene: TRBD2

CDR3 protein: CASSLGRDRPQHF
CDR3 DNA: TGTGCCAGCAGTTTAGGGCGGGACCGGCCCCAGCATTTT
V gene: TRBV12-3/TRBV12-4
J gene: TRBJ1-5
clone size: NA
D gene: NA

CDR3 protein: CSVVAGTAAFF
CDR3 DNA: TGCAGCGTGGTGGCTGGGACCGCGGCTTTCTTT
V gene: TRBV29-1
J gene: TRBJ1-1
clone size: few
D gene: NA

CDR3 protein: CAISEGLRDPQETQYF
CDR3 DNA: TGTGCCATCAGTGAGGGTCTACGCGACCCACAAGAGACCCAGTACTTC
V gene: TRBV10-3
J gene: TRBJ2-5
clone size: NA
D gene: NA

CDR3 protein: CASSQGGALSSYEQYF
CDR3 DNA: TGTGCCAGCAGCCAAGGAGGGGCCCTGAGCTCCTACGAGCAGTACTTC
V gene: TRBV4-2
J gene: TRBJ2-7
clone size: few
D gene: NA

CDR3 protein: CASSLQGENTEAFF
CDR3 DNA: TGTGCCAGCAGCTTGCAGGGGGAGAACACTGAAGCTTTCTTT
V gene: TRBV7-9
J gene: TRBJ1-1
clone size: many
D gene: TRBD1

CDR3 protein: CASSVSSGTVLNEQFF
CDR3 DNA: TGTGCCAGCAGCGTCTCTTCCGGGACAGTTTTGAATGAGCAGTTCTTC
V gene: TRBV7-2
J gene: TRBJ2-1
clone size: NA
D gene: TRBD1